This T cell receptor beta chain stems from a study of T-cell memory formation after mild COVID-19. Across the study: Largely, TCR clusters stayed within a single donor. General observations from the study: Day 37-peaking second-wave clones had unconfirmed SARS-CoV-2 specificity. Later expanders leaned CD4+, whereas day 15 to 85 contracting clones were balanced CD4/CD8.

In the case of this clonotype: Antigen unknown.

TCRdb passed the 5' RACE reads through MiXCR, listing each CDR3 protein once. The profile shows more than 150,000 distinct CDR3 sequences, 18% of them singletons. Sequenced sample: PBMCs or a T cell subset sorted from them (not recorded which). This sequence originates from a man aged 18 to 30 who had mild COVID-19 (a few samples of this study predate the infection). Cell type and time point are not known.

The CDR3 DNA is TGTGCCAGCAGTTGGGGCAGTACCAACTACACCTTC. Encoded protein: CASSWGSTNYTF. V and J are TRBV12-3 or TRBV12-4 and TRBJ1-2; D is perhaps TRBD1 (5 bases). V was shortened by 4 bases and J by 10 bases, with 13 bases between the two germline ends. The CDR3 totals 12 residues.